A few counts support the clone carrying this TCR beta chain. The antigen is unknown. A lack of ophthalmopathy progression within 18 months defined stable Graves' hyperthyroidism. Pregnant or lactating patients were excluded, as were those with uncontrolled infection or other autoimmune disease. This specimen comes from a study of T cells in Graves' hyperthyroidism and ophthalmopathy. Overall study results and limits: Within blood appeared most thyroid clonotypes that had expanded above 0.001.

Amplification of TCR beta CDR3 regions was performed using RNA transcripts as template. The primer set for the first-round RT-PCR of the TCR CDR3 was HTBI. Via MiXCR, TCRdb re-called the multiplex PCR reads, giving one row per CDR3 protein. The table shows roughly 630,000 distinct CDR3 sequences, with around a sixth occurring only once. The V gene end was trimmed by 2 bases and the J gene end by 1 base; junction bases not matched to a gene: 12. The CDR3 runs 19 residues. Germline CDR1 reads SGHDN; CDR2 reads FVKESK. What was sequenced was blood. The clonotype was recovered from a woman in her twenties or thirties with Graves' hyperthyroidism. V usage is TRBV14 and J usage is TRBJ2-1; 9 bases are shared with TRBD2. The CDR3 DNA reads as TGTGCCAGCAGCCAACTGCCGAGACTAGCGGTAGTTTCCTACAATGAGCAGTTCTTC. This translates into CASSQLPRLAVVSYNEQFF.